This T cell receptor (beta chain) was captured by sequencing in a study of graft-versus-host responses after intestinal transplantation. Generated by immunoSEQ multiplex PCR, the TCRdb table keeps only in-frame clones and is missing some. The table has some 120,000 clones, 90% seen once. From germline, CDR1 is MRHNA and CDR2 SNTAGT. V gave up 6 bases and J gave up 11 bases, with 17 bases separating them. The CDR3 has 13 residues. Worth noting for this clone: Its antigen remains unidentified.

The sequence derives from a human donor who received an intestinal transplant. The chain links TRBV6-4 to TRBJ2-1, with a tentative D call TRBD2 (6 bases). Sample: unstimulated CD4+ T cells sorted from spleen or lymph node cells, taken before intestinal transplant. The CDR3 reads CASSGDSGTQQFF. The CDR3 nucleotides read TGTGCCAGCAGCGGGGACTCTGGGACCCAGCAGTTCTTC.